A single sample is the source of the 5 T cell receptor beta chains below, sequenced in a study of blood T cells in healthy people across ages (dated by TCRdb to 2014 to 2015). Library preparation was by 5' RACE. Instrument on record: Illumina HiSeq 2500. A second about 7 to 12 cycle PCR used a sample-barcoded 5' primer and a J-beta primer mix. TCRdb reprocessed the public reads (quality trimming at Q25 with fastp, clone calling with MiXCR) and kept in-frame beta chains. All rows with the same CDR3 protein become a single entry with the most common DNA and genes. In this sample the table shows hundreds of thousands of distinct CDR3 sequences, under 55% of which occur a single time. The biggest ten clones account for around 23% of the sample. Sequencing input: blood. Receptor source: an elderly man in good health.

V gene TRBV5-1 combines with J gene TRBJ2-3; 9 nucleotides match TRBD1. CDR3 size: 15 residues. Losses at the gene ends were 4 bases for V and 5 bases for J; bases not matched to a gene: 8. In germline, CDR1 is SGHRS, CDR2 YFSETQ. The CDR3 DNA is TGCGCCAGCAGCGCAGGGACAGGGAGTATAGATACGCAGTATTTT. Translated, it gives CASSAGTGSIDTQYF.

This clonotype was counted between two and nine times. This rearrangement joins TRBV7-2 to TRBJ1-2; D remains unclear. Germline lookup yields CDR1 SGHTA and CDR2 FQGNSA. V lost 1 base and J lost 1, with 10 bases in between. CDR3 size: 15 residues. The CDR3 DNA is TGTGCCAGCAGCTTAGAGGTTACCCGTAACTATGGCTACACCTTC. It specifies CASSLEVTRNYGYTF. The full variable domain, completed using reference TRBV7-2 and TRBJ1-2, is GAGVSQSPSNKVTEKGKDVELRCDPISGHTALYWYRQSLGQGLEFLIYFQGNSAPDKSGLPSDRFSAERTGGSVSTLTIQRTQQEDSAVYLCASSLEVTRNYGYTFGSGTRLTVV.

The chain couples TRBV29-1 to TRBJ2-1, with D possibly TRBD2 on 5 matching bases. The germline CDR1 and CDR2 sequences are SQVTM and ANQGSEA. Trimming left V 8 bases short and J 10 bases short, with 15 bases between. This CDR3 is built from 11 residues. CDR3 loop: CSSWTVTEQFF. CDR3 nucleotides: TGCAGCTCGTGGACTGTCACCGAGCAGTTCTTC.

The V and J genes are TRBV4-3 and TRBJ1-1; no definite D call. This CDR3 is 15 amino acids long. V shed 3 bases and J shed 0 bases, with 11 bases lying between them. Germline CDR1 and CDR2: LGHNA and YSLEER. CDR3 loop: CASSQQTVMNTEAFF. CDR3 coding DNA: TGCGCCAGCAGCCAGCAAACGGTTATGAACACTGAAGCTTTCTTT.

This clonotype was picked up a small number of times. This chain connects TRBV5-1 to TRBJ2-1; 9 nucleotides align to TRBD2. The V gene end was trimmed by 0 bases and the J gene end by 5 bases; junction bases not matched to a gene: 3. Germline loops: CDR1 SGHRS, CDR2 YFSETQ. This CDR3 spans 15 amino acids. The CDR3 region has the DNA TGCGCCAGCAGCTTGGGCGGGGGGGACCACAATGAGCAGTTCTTC. Translation gives CASSLGGGDHNEQFF. The variable domain in full, with the rest retrieved from reference TRBV5-1 and TRBJ2-1, is KAGVTQTPRYLIKTRGQQVTLSCSPISGHRSVSWYQQTPGQGLQFLFEYFSETQRNKGNFPGRFSGRQFSNSRSEMNVSTLELGDSALYLCASSLGGGDHNEQFFGPGTRLTVL.